This T cell receptor beta chain was documented in a study of spatial heterogeneity in lung cancer. The junction had 10 bases not matched to a gene; V was cut back by 4 bases and J by 3 bases. Germline V CDR1 and CDR2: SEHNR, FQNEAQ (reference sequence). The CDR3 covers 18 residues. MiXCR, run by TCRdb on the 5' RACE reads, gives a single entry per CDR3 protein. The top ten clones hold roughly two fifths of a sample with more than 80,000 distinct CDR3 sequences, 9.5% to 15% of them seen once. This clonotype showed up many times. Noted time point: sample taken at primary tumor resection. Sequencing covered unsorted whole RNA taken from tumor, nontumor lung or frozen PBMC.

The sequence came from a male donor with early-stage non-small cell lung cancer. The specimen was PBMCs, collected at surgery. The chain is built from TRBV7-9 and TRBJ2-2; TRBD1 matches at 11 bases. CDR3 bases: TGTGCCAGCAGCTCCTCATACCGGACAGGGGGCGACACCGGGGAGCTGTTTTTT. It specifies CASSSSYRTGGDTGELFF.